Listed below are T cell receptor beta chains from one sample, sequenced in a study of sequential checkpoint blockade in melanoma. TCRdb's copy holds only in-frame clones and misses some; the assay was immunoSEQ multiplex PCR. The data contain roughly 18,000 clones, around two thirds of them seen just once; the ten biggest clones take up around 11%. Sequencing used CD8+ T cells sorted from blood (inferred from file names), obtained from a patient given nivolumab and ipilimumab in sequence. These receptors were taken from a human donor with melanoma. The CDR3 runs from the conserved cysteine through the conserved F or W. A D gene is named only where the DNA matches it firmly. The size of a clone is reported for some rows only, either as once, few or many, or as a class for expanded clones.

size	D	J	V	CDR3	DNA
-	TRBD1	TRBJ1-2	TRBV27	CASRPTGGRGRYGYTF	TGTGCCAGCAGACCGACAGGGGGGCGAGGTCGTTATGGCTACACCTTC
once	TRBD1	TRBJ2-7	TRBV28	CASSLKPQGPHEQYF	TGTGCCAGCAGTTTAAAACCACAGGGGCCCCACGAGCAGTACTTC
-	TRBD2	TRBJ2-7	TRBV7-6	CASSLARGLAREQYF	TGTGCCAGCAGCTTAGCGCGGGGACTAGCGAGGGAGCAGTACTTC
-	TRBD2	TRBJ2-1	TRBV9	CASEASGENEQFF	TGTGCCAGCGAGGCTAGCGGGGAGAATGAGCAGTTCTTC
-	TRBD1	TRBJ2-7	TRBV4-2	CASSQRSGTGGIYEQYF	TGTGCCAGCAGCCAACGTTCAGGGACAGGGGGGATCTACGAGCAGTACTTC
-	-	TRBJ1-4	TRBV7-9	CASTINPGNTNEKLFF	TGTGCCAGCACCATTAACCCGGGGAATACTAATGAAAAACTGTTTTTT
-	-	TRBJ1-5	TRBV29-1	CSVEEAGNQPQHF	TGCAGCGTTGAGGAGGCAGGCAATCAGCCCCAGCATTTT
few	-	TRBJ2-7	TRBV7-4	CASSLGTVYEQYF	TGTGCCAGCAGCTTAGGGACAGTTTACGAGCAGTACTTC
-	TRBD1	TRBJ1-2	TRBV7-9	CASSLAGQGPGGDGYTF	TGTGCCAGCAGCTTAGCCGGACAGGGGCCCGGTGGTGATGGCTACACCTTC
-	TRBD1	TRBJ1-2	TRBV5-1	CASNPGQGDIYGYTF	TGCGCCAGCAATCCGGGACAGGGGGATATCTATGGCTACACCTTC
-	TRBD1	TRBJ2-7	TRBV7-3	CASSFGTGFEQYF	TGTGCCAGCAGCTTCGGGACAGGGTTCGAGCAGTACTTC
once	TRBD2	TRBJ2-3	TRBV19	CATSGVSSTDTQYF	TGTGCCACTAGCGGGGTCTCTAGCACAGATACGCAGTATTTT
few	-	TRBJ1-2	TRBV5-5	CARSPFERRYGYTF	TGTGCCAGAAGCCCTTTCGAAAGGAGGTATGGCTACACCTTC
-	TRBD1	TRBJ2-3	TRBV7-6	CASSLIPPDRGGDTQYF	TGTGCCAGCAGCCTAATCCCCCCGGACAGGGGAGGGGATACGCAGTATTTT
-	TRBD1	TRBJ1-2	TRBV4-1	CASSQDLGGSYGYTF	TGCGCCAGCAGCCAAGATTTAGGGGGCAGCTATGGCTACACCTTC
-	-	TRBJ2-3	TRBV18	CASSPGGTDTQYF	TGTGCCAGCTCACCTGGAGGCACAGATACGCAGTATTTT
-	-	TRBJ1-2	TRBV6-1	CASSQDSLYGYTF	TGTGCCAGCAGTCAAGACAGCCTCTATGGCTACACCTTC
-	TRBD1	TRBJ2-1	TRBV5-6	CASSLEGRGMNEQFF	TGTGCCAGCAGCTTGGAGGGCAGGGGGATGAATGAGCAGTTCTTC
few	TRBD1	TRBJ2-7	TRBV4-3	CASSFRDRKDYEQYF	TGCGCCAGCAGCTTCCGGGACAGGAAAGACTACGAGCAGTACTTC
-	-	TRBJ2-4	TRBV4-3	CASSHSGVNIQYF	TGCGCCAGCAGCCACAGTGGTGTAAACATTCAGTACTTC
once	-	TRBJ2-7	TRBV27	CASSFALAEQYF	TGTGCCAGCAGTTTTGCTCTGGCCGAGCAGTACTTC
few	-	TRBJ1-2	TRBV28	CASSSNRLLDGYTF	TGTGCCAGCAGTTCAAACAGGCTCTTGGATGGCTACACCTTC
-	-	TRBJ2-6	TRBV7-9	CASSVSPYHDKSRANVLTF	TGTGCCAGCAGCGTAAGTCCATACCATGACAAAAGTCGGGCCAACGTCCTGACTTTC
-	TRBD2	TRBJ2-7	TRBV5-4	CASSFSAGGPYEQYF	TGTGCCAGCAGCTTCTCAGCGGGAGGGCCCTACGAGCAGTACTTC
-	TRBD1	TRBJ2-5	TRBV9	CASSETGSVETQYF	TGTGCCAGCAGCGAGACAGGGTCGGTGGAGACCCAGTACTTC
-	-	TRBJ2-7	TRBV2	CASSDGDGREQYF	TGTGCCAGCAGTGACGGGGACGGGAGAGAGCAGTACTTC
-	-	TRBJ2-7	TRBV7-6	CASSPGLINEQYF	TGTGCCAGCAGCCCCGGACTAATTAACGAGCAGTACTTC
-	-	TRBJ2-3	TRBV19	CASSFFPGNTQYF	TGTGCCAGTAGTTTCTTCCCGGGAAATACGCAGTATTTT
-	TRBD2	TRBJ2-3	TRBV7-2	CASSFSGGYTDTQYF	TGTGCCAGCAGCTTTAGCGGGGGGTACACAGATACGCAGTATTTT
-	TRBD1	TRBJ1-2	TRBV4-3	CASSQYYGTGGSVGGYTF	TGCGCCAGCAGCCAGTACTACGGGACAGGAGGCTCTGTAGGTGGCTACACCTTC
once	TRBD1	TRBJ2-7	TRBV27	CASSSSQGESSYEQYF	TGTGCCAGCAGTTCCTCCCAGGGGGAAAGCTCCTACGAGCAGTACTTC
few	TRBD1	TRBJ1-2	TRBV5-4	CASSLDRANYGYTF	TGTGCCAGCAGCCTTGACAGGGCCAACTATGGCTACACCTTC
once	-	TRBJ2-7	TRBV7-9	CASSPPRGEQYF	TGTGCCAGCAGCCCCCCACGAGGCGAGCAGTACTTC
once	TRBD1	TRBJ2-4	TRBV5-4	CASRPPTGGAVVRDKNIQYF	TGTGCCAGCAGACCCCCGACAGGGGGCGCCGTGGTGAGAGACAAAAACATTCAGTACTTC
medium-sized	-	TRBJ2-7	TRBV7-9	CASSPSFSEQYF	TGTGCCAGCAGCCCCTCTTTCAGCGAGCAGTACTTC
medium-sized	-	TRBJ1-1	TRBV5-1	CASSPYDSRTEAFF	TGCGCCAGCAGCCCCTACGACAGTCGCACTGAAGCTTTCTTT
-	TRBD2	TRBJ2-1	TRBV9	CASSVGAGGGNEQFF	TGTGCCAGCAGCGTGGGAGCGGGAGGGGGTAATGAGCAGTTCTTC
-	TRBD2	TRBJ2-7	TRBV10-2	CASGTTSGSYEQYF	TGCGCCAGCGGAACGACTAGCGGCTCCTACGAGCAGTACTTC